This T cell receptor (beta chain) was observed in a study of high-grade serous ovarian cancer treatment subgroups. Study observations and caveats: The analyses considered CDR3 and ignored CDR1 and CDR2.

Tumor samples were taken before definitive surgery or chemotherapy. The repertoire was sequenced with immunoSEQ multiplex PCR; TCRdb's copy has only in-frame clones and lacks some. The sample lists around 7,700 clones; just over 70% were seen once. A word on this clone: The antigen is unknown.

J lost 4 bases, V lost 10 bases, and 10 bases had no gene match. Germline CDR1 and CDR2: ENHRY and SYGVKD. This CDR3 is built from 14 residues. The V gene is TRBV10-3, the J gene TRBJ1-1; 9 bases fit TRBD1. The sample taken for sequencing was tumor tissue. This clonotype was obtained from a human donor with high-grade serous ovarian cancer. CDR3 in amino acids: CASSTGGFGTEAFF. The DNA for the CDR3 is TGTGCCAGCAGCACAGGGGGCTTCGGCACTGAAGCTTTCTTT.